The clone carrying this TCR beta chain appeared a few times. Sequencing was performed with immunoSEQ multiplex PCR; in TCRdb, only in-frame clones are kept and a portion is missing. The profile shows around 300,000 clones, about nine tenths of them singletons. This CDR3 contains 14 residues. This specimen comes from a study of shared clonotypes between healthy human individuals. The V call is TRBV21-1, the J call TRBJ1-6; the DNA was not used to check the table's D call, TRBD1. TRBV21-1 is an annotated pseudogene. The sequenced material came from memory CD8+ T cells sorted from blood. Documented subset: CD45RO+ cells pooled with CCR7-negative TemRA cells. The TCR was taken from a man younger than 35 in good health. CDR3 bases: TGTGCCAGCAACCAGGACAGGCCTAATTCACCCCTCCACTTT. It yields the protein CASNQDRPNSPLHF.